This TCR beta chain was recovered during a study of blood T cell repertoires in COVID-19. Residents of approximately 25 US areas, aged roughly 18 to 90 years, made up the participants. Clinical histories supplied by participants themselves formed the basis of cohort assignment. What the recovered Cohort 3 donors had was two negative PCRs, clearance, or symptom resolution. The method was immunoSEQ multiplex PCR; TCRdb's version includes in-frame clones alone and lacks a portion of them. The sample consists of a few hundred thousand clones, 80% to 85% of them appearing once. Sample: PBMCs or T cells enriched from blood (not recorded which). The clonotype originates from a middle-aged man who had recovered from COVID-19.

The CDR3 spells CASSFLGLLSSGNTIYF. CDR3 in DNA: TGTGCCAGCAGCTTCCTTGGACTGTTAAGCTCTGGAAACACCATATATTTT. V usage is TRBV11-2 and J usage is TRBJ1-3; D unclear. Trimming pared 3 bases from V and 0 bases from J, leaving 15 bases between. There are 17 residues in the CDR3. Germline CDR1 SGHAT, CDR2 FQNNGV.